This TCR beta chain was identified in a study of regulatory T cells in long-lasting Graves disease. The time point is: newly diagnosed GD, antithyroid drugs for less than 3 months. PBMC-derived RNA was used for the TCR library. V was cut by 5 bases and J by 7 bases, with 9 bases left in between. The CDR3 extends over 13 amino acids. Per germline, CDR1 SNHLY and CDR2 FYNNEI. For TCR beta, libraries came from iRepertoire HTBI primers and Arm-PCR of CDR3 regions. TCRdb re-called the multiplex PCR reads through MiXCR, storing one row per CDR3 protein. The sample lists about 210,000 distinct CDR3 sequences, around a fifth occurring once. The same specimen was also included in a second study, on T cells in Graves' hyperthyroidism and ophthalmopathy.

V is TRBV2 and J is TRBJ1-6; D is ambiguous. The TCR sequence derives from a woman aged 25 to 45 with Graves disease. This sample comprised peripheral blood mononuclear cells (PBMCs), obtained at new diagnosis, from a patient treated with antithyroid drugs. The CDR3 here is CASSPVANSPLHF. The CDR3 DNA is TGTGCCAGCAGTCCTGTAGCGAATTCACCCCTCCACTTT.